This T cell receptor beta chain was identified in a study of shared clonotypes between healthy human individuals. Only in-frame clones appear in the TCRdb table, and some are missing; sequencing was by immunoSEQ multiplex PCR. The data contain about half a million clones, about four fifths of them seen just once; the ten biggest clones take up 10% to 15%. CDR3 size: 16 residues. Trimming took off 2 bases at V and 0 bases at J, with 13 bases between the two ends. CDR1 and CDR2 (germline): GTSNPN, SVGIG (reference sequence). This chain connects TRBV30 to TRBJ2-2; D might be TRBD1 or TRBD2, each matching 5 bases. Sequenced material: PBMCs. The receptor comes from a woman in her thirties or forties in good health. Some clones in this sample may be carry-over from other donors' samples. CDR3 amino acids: CAWSSGTKANTGELFF. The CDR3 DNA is TGTGCCTGGAGTTCCGGGACCAAAGCGAACACCGGGGAGCTGTTTTTT. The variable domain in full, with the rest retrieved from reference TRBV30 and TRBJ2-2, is SQTIHQWPATLVQPVGSPLSLECTVEGTSNPNLYWYRQAAGRGLQLLFYSVGIGQISSEVPQNLSASRPQDRQFILSSKKLLLSDSGFYLCAWSSGTKANTGELFFGEGSRLTVL.